This T cell receptor (beta chain) was captured in a study of T cell changes during pregnancy in multiple sclerosis. Trimming took 2 bases from V and 5 from J; bases not matched to a gene: 8. The CDR3 has 16 residues. Germline V gene sequence: CDR1 SNHLY, CDR2 FYNNEI. Assay: immunoSEQ multiplex PCR; the TCRdb copy retains only in-frame clones and omits some. The sample yields about 67,000 clones, about 93% seen once. Specimen: peripheral blood, collected in the first trimester of pregnancy. This receptor was taken from a female donor in good health, enrolled as a control in a pregnancy study. The chain links TRBV2 to TRBJ2-5; 10 bases map to TRBD1. CDR3 nucleotides: TGTGCCAGCAGTGAACCCTGGACAGGGGGACGGGAGACCCAGTACTTC. It yields the protein CASSEPWTGGRETQYF.